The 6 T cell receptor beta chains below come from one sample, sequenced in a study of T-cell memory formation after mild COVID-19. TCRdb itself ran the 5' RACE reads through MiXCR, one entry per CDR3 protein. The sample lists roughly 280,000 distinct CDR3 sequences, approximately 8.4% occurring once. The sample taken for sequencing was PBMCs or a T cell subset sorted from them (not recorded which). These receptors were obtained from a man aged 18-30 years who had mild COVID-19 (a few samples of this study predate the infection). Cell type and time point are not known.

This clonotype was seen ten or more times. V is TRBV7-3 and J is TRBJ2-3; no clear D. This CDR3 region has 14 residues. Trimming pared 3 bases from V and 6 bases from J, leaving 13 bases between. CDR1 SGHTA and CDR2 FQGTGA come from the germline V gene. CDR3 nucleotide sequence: TGTGCCAGCAGCTTTACTGTGAGCTGGGATACGCAGTATTTT. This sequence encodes CASSFTVSWDTQYF.

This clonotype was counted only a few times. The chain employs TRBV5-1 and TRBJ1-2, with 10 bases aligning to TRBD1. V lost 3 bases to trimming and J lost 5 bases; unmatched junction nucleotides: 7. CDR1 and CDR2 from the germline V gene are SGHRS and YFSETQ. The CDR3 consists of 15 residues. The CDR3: CASSWGPGQGYGYTF. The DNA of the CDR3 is TGCGCCAGCAGCTGGGGGCCGGGACAGGGGTATGGCTACACCTTC.

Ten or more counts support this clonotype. The CDR3 DNA sequence: TGCGCCAGCAGCTGGTCAGGGAGTGGCACTGAAGCTTTCTTT. Its translation is CASSWSGSGTEAFF. J is TRBJ1-1 and V is TRBV5-1; a possible D gene is TRBD1 (5 bases). This CDR3 is 14 amino acids long. Germline CDR1 SGHRS, CDR2 YFSETQ. Trimming shortened V by 3 bases and J by 4 bases, and 13 bases separated the two germline ends.

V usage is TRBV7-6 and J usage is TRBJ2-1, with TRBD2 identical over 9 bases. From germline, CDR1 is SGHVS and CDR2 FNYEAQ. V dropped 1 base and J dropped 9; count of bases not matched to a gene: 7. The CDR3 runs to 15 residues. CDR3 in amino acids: CASSLDASGVGEQFF. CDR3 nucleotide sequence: TGTGCCAGCAGCTTAGATGCTAGCGGGGTAGGTGAGCAGTTCTTC.

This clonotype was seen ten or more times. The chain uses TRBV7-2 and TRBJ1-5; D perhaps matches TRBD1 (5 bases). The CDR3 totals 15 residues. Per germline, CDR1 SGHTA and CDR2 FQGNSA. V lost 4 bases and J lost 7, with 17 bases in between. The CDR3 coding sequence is TGTGCCAGCAGCTCGCTGACAGCGGGTCGGCAGCCCCAGCATTTT. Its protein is CASSSLTAGRQPQHF.

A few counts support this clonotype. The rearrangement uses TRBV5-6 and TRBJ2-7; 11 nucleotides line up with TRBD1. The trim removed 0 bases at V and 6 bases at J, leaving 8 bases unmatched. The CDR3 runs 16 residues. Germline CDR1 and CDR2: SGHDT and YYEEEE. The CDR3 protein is CASSLAGGQGAFEQYV. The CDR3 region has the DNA TGTGCCAGCAGCTTGGCCGGAGGACAGGGGGCTTTCGAGCAGTACGTC.